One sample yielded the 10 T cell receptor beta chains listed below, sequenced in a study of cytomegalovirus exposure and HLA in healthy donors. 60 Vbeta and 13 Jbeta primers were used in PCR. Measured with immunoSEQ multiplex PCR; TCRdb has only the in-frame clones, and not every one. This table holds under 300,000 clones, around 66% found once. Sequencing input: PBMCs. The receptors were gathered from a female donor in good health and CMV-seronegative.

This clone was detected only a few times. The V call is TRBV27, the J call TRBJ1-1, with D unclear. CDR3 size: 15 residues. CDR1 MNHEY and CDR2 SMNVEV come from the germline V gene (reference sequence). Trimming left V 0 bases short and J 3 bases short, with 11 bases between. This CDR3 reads CASSLSEGRDTEAFF. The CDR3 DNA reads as TGTGCCAGCAGTTTATCGGAGGGTCGGGACACTGAAGCTTTCTTT.

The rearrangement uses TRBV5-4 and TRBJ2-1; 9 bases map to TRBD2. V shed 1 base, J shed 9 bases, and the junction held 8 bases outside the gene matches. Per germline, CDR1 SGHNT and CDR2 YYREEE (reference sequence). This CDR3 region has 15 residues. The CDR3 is CASSLSSSGKGEQFF. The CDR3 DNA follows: TGTGCCAGCAGCTTGTCCTCTAGCGGGAAGGGTGAGCAGTTCTTC. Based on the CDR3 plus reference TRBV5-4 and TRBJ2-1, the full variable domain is ETGVTQSPTHLIKTRGQQVTLRCSSQSGHNTVSWYQQALGQGPQFIFQYYREEENGRGNFPPRFSGLQFPNYSSELNVNALELDDSALYLCASSLSSSGKGEQFFGPGTRLTVL.

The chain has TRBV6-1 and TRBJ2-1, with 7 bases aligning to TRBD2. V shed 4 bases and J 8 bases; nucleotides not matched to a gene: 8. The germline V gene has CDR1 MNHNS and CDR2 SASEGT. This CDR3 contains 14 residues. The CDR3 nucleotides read TGTGCCAGCAGTGTGGGGACTATATCCTATGAGCAGTTCTTC. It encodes CASSVGTISYEQFF.

CDR3 loop: CASSPDRVQGYGYTF. In DNA, the CDR3 is TGTGCCAGCTCACCCGACAGGGTCCAGGGGTATGGCTACACCTTC. This rearrangement joins TRBV18 to TRBJ1-2, with TRBD1 identical over 7 bases. The germline V gene has CDR1 KGHSH and CDR2 LQKENI. Germline trimming cut 3 bases from V and 5 bases from J; bases unmatched to any gene: 9. The CDR3 is made up of 15 amino acids.

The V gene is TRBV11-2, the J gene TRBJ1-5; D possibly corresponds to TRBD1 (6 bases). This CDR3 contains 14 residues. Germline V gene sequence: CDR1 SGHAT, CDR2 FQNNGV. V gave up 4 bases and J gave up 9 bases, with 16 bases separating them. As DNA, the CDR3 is TGTGCCAGCAGCTCAGGGGTCCCCAGTTCGCCCCAGCATTTT. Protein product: CASSSGVPSSPQHF. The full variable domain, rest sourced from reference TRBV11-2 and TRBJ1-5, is EAGVAQSPRYKIIEKRQSVAFWCNPISGHATLYWYQQILGQGPKLLIQFQNNGVVDDSQLPKDRFSAERLKGVDSTLKIQPAKLEDSAVYLCASSSGVPSSPQHFGDGTRLSIL.

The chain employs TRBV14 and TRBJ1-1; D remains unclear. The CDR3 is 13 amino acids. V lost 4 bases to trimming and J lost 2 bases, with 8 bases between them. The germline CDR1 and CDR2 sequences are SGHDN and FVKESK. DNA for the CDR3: TGTGCCAGCAGCCGAGGTTACAACACTGAAGCTTTCTTT. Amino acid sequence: CASSRGYNTEAFF.

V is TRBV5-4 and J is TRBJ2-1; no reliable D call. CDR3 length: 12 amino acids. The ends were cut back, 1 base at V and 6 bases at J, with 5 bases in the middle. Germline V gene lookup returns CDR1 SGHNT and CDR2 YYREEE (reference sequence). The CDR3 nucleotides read TGTGCCAGCAGCTTGTCAGGCAATGAGCAGTTCTTC. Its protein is CASSLSGNEQFF.

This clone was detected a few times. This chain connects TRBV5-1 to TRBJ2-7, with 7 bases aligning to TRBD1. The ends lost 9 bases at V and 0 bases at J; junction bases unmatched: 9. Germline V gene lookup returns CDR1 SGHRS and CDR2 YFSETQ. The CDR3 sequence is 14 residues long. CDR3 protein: CATPGQASSYEQYF. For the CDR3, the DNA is TGCGCCACCCCCGGACAGGCGAGCTCCTACGAGCAGTACTTC.

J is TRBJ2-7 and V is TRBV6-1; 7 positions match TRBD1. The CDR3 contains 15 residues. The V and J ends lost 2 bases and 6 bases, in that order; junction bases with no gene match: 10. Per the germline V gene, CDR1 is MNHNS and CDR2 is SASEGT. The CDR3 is CASSEPRTGSSEQYF. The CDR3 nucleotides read TGTGCCAGCAGTGAACCTAGGACAGGTAGTTCCGAGCAGTACTTC.

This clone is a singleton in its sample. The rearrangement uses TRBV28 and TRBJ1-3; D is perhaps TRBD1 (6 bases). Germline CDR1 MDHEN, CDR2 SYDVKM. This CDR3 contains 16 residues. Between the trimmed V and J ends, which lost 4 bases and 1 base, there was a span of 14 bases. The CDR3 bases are TGTGCCAGCAGTTATAACAGGGTTTCGTCTGGAAACACCATATATTTT. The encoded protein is CASSYNRVSSGNTIYF.